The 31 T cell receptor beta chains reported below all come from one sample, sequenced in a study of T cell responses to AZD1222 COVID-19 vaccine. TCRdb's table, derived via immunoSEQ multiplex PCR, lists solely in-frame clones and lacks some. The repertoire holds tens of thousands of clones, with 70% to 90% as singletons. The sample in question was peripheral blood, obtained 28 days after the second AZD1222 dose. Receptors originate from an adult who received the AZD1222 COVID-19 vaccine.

CDR3 nucleotide sequence: TGTGCCAGCAGCCCTACAGGGATGAACACTGAAGCTTTCTTT. Its protein product is CASSPTGMNTEAFF. V is TRBV7-6 and J is TRBJ1-1, with D maybe TRBD1 (6 bases). Trimming left V 5 bases short and J 0 bases short, with 10 bases between. CDR1 is SGHVS, CDR2 FNYEAQ, per germline. The CDR3 is 14 amino acids.

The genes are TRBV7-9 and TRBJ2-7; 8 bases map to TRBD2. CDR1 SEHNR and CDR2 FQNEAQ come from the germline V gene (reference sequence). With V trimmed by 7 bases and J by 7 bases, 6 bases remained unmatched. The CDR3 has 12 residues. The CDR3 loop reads CASNPPGGEQYF. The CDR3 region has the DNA TGTGCCAGCAATCCCCCGGGGGGGGAGCAGTACTTC.

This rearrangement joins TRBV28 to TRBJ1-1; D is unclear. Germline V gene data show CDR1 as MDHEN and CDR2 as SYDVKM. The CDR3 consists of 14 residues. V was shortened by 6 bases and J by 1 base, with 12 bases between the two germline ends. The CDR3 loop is CASRTWGANTEAFF. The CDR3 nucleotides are TGTGCCAGCAGAACCTGGGGAGCGAACACTGAAGCTTTCTTT.

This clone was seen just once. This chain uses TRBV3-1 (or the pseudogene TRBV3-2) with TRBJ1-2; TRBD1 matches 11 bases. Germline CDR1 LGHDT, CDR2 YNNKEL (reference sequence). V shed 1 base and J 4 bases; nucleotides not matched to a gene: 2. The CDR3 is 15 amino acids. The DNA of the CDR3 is TGTGCCAGCAGCCAAGCGGGACAGGGGGGCTATGGCTACACCTTC. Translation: CASSQAGQGGYGYTF.

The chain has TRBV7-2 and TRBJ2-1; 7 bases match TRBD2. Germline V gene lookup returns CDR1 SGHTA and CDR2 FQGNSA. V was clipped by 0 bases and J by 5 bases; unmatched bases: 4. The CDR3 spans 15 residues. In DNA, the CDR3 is TGTGCCAGCAGCTTAGCCAGCGGGAACCACAATGAGCAGTTCTTC. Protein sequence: CASSLASGNHNEQFF.

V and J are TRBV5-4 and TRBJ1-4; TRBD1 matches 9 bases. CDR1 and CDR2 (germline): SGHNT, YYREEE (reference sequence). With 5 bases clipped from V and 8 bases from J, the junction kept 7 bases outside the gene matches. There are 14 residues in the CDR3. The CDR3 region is CASSRDRAKEKLFF. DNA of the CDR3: TGTGCCAGCAGTCGGGACAGGGCGAAAGAAAAACTGTTTTTT.

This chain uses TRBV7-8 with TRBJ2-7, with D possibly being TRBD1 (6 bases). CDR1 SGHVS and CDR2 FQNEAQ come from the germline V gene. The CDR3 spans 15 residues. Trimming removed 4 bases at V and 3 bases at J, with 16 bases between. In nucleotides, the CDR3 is TGTGCCAGCAGCTCAGGAATCACAGGGAACTACGAGCAGTACTTC. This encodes CASSSGITGNYEQYF.

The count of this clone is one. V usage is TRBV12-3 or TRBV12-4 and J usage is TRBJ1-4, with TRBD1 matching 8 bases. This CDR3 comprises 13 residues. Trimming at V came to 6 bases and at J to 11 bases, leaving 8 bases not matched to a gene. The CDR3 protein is CASRTGQGHKLFF. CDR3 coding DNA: TGTGCCAGCAGAACCGGACAGGGCCACAAACTGTTTTTT.

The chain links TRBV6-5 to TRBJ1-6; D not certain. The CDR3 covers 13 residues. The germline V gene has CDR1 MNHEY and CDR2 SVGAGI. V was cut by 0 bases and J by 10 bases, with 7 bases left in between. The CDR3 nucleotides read TGTGCCAGCAGTTACTCCTCGGGGTCACCCCTCCACTTT. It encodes CASSYSSGSPLHF.

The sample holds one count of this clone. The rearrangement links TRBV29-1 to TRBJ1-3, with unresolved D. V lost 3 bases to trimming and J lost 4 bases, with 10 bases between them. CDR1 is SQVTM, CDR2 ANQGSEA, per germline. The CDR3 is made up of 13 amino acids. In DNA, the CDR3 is TGCAGCGTTGACGGAGCTGGAGGAAACACCATATATTTT. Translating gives CSVDGAGGNTIYF.

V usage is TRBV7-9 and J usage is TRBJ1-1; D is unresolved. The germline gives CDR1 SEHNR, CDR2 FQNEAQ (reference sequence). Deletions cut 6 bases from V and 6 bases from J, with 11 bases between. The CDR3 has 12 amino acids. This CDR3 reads CASRQTSSEAFF. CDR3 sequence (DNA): TGTGCCAGCAGGCAAACGTCGTCTGAAGCTTTCTTT.

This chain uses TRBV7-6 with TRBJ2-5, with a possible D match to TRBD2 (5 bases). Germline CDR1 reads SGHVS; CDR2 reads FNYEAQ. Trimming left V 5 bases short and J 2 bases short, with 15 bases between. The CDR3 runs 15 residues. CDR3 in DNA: TGTGCCAGCAGCAAACTCCCCGGGGATCAAGAGACCCAGTACTTC. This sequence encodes CASSKLPGDQETQYF.

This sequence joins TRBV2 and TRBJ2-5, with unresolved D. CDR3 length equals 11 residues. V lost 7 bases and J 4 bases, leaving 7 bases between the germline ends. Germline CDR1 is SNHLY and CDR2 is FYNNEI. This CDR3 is CASKKGETQYF. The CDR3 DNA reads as TGTGCCAGCAAGAAGGGAGAGACCCAGTACTTC.

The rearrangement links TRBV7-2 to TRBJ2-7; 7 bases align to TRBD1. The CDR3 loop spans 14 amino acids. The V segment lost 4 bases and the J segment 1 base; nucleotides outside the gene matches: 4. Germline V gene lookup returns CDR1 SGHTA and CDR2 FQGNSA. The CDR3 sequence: CASSSRDSSYEQYF. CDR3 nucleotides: TGTGCCAGCAGCTCTCGGGACAGTTCCTACGAGCAGTACTTC.

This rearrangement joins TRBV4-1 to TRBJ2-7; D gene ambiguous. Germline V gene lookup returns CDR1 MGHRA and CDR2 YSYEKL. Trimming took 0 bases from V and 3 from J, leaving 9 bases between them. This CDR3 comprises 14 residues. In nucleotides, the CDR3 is TGCGCCAGCAGCCAAGAGCCGAATTACTACGAGCAGTACTTC. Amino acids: CASSQEPNYYEQYF.

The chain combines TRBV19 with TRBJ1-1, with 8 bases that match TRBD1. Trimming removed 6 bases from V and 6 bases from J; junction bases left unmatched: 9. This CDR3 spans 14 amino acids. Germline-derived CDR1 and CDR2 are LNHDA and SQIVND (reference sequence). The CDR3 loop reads CASRPPGGGPEAFF. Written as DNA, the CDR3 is TGTGCCAGTAGACCGCCAGGGGGCGGCCCTGAAGCTTTCTTT.

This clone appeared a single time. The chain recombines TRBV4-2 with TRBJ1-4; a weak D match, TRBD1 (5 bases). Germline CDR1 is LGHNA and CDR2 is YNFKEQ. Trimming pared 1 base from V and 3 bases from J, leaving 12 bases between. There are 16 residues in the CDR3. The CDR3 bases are TGTGCCAGCAGCCAAGCGGGGGGAGTAGCTAATGAAAAACTGTTTTTT. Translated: CASSQAGGVANEKLFF.

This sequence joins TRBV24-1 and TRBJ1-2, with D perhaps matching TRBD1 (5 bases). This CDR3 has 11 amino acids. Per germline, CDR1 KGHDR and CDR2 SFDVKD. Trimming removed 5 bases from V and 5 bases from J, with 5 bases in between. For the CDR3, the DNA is TGTGCCACCAGTGGACAGTATGGCTACACCTTC. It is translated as CATSGQYGYTF.

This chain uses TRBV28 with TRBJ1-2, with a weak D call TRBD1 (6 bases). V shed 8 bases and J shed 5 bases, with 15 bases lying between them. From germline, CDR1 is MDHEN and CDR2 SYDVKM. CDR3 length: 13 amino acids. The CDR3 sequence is CASGLQGTYGYTF. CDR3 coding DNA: TGTGCCAGCGGATTACAGGGAACATATGGCTACACCTTC.

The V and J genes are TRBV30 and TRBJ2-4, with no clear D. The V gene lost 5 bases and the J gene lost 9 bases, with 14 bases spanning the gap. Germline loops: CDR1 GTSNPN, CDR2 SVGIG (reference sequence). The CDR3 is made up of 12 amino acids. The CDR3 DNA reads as TGTGCCTGGGCCGGGCCCCCCAGCATTCAGTACTTC. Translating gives CAWAGPPSIQYF.

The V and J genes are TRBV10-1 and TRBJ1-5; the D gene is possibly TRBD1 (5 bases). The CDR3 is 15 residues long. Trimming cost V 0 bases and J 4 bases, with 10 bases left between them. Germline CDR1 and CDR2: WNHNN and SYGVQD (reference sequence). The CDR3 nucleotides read TGCGCCAGCAGTGAGTCTGGGGGGGGGAATCAGCCCCAGCATTTT. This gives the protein CASSESGGGNQPQHF.

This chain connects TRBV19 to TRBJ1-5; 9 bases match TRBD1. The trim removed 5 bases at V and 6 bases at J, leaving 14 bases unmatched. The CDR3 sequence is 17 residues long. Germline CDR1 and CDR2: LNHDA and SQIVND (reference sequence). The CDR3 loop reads CASSPLAADRGPQPQHF. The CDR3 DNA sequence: TGTGCCAGTAGTCCCCTAGCGGCGGACAGGGGCCCTCAGCCCCAGCATTTT.

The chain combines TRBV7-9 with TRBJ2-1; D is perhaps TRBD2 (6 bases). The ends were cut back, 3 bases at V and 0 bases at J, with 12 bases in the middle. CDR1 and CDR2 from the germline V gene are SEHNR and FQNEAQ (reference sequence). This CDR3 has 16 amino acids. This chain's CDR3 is CASSLWLASSYNEQFF. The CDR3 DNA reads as TGTGCCAGCAGCTTGTGGCTAGCGAGCTCCTACAATGAGCAGTTCTTC.

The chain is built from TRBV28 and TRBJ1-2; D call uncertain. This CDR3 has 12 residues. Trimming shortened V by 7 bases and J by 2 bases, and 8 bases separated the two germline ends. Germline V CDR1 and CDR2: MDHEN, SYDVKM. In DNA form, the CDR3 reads TGTGCCAGCAAGACGGTGAACTATGGCTACACCTTC. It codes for CASKTVNYGYTF.

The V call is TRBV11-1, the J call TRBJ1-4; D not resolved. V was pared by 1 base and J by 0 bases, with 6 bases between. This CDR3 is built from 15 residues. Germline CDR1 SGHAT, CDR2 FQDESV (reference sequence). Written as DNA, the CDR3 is TGTGCCAGCAGCTTAGACCGTGCAACTAATGAAAAACTGTTTTTT. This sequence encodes CASSLDRATNEKLFF.

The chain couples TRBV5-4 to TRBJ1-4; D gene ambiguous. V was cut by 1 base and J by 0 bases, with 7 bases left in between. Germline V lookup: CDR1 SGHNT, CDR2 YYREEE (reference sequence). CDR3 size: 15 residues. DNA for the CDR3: TGTGCCAGCAGCTTGAGCGCCGCAACTAATGAAAAACTGTTTTTT. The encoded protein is CASSLSAATNEKLFF. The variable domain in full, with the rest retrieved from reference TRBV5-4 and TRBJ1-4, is ETGVTQSPTHLIKTRGQQVTLRCSSQSGHNTVSWYQQALGQGPQFIFQYYREEENGRGNFPPRFSGLQFPNYSSELNVNALELDDSALYLCASSLSAATNEKLFFGSGTQLSVL.

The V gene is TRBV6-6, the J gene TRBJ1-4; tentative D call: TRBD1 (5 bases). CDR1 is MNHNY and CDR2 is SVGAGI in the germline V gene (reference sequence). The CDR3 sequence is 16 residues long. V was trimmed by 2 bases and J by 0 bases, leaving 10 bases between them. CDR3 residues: CASSYTGAATNEKLFF. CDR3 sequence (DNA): TGTGCCAGCAGTTACACCGGGGCTGCAACTAATGAAAAACTGTTTTTT.

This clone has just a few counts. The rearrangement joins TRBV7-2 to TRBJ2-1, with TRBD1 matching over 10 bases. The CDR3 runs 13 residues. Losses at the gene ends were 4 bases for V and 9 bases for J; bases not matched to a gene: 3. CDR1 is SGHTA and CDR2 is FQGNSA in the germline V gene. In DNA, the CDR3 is TGTGCCAGCAGCTGGGGACAGGGGATTGAGCAGTTCTTC. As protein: CASSWGQGIEQFF. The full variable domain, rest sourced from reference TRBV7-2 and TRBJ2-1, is GAGVSQSPSNKVTEKGKDVELRCDPISGHTALYWYRQSLGQGLEFLIYFQGNSAPDKSGLPSDRFSAERTGGSVSTLTIQRTQQEDSAVYLCASSWGQGIEQFFGPGTRLTVL.

CDR3 region: CASSQRTGSGNTIYF. DNA of the CDR3: TGCGCCAGCAGCCAAAGAACAGGTTCTGGAAACACCATATATTTT. The rearrangement links TRBV4-3 to TRBJ1-3; D is perhaps TRBD1 (5 bases). CDR1 is LGHNA, CDR2 YSLEER, per germline. The CDR3 has 15 residues. Trimming stripped 2 bases from V and 1 base from J, with 9 bases between.

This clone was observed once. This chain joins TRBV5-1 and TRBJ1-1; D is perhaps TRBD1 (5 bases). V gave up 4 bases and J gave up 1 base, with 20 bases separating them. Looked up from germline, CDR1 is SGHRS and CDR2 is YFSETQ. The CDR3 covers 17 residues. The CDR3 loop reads CASSPLSGTAPNTEAFF. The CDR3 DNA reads TGCGCCAGCAGCCCTCTCTCCGGGACGGCACCGAACACTGAAGCTTTCTTT.

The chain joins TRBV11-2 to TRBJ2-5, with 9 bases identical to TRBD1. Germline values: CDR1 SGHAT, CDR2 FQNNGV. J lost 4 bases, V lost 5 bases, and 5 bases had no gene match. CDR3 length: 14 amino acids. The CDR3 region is CASSVTGGGETQYF. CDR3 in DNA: TGTGCCAGCAGCGTCACAGGGGGCGGAGAGACCCAGTACTTC.